A selection of T cell receptor beta chains follows, all from one sample in a study of chemoradiotherapy in HPV16-positive cancers. Data came from immunoSEQ multiplex PCR; TCRdb stores just in-frame clones and leaves some out. The data contain 7,000 or so clones, roughly 91% of them singletons. The specimen was collected from a patient who underwent chemoradiotherapy. These receptors all come from a human donor with HPV-associated anogenital cancer. Each CDR3 is given with its conserved first and last residue. A D gene is named only where the DNA matches it firmly. Not all rows give a size; the values are once, few, many and, for expanded clones, a class.

cdr3_nt	cdr3_aa	cdr3_length	clone_size	j_call	v_call	d_call
TGCAGCACCTCTAGCGGGAGGGTTTCTGGTGAGCAGTTCTTC	CSTSSGRVSGEQFF	14	few	TRBJ2-1	TRBV29-1	TRBD2
TGTGCCAGCAGCTTAGAGCCTAGCGGGGGGGGTTTCGAGCAGTACTTC	CASSLEPSGGGFEQYF	16	-	TRBJ2-7	TRBV7-6	TRBD2
TGTGCCAGCAGCGCAGGACATCCGACAGATACGCAGTATTTT	CASSAGHPTDTQYF	14	-	TRBJ2-3	TRBV9	-
TGTGCCAGCAGCTTGAACCGAGGGGGTTGGACTAATGAAAAACTGTTTTTT	CASSLNRGGWTNEKLFF	17	-	TRBJ1-4	TRBV5-6	-
TGTGCCACTCAGGGGGCACAGTTGAACACTGAAGCTTTCTTT	CATQGAQLNTEAFF	14	-	TRBJ1-1	TRBV6-5	TRBD1
TGTGCCAGCAGTCTAGGATCGAACACCGGGGAGCTGTTTTTT	CASSLGSNTGELFF	14	once	TRBJ2-2	TRBV6-5	-
TGTGCCAGTAGTATAGAAGGACTAGCGGGGGTGAATGAGCAGTTCTTC	CASSIEGLAGVNEQFF	16	-	TRBJ2-1	TRBV19	TRBD2
TGTGCCAGCAGCTTAGAGGGGAATAATTCACCCCTCCACTTT	CASSLEGNNSPLHF	14	-	TRBJ1-6	TRBV7-9	-
TGTGCCAGCAGCTTATCCAGCGGGGGGTACGAGCAGTACTTC	CASSLSSGGYEQYF	14	-	TRBJ2-7	TRBV7-2	TRBD2
TGCGCCAGTTCTAGGGGCGGTGAAGCTTTCTTT	CASSRGGEAFF	11	-	TRBJ1-1	TRBV10-2	-
TGCGCCAGCAACCTCGGCTATTGGGACAGGGGGGAATCTAACTATGGCTACACCTTC	CASNLGYWDRGESNYGYTF	19	few	TRBJ1-2	TRBV5-1	TRBD1
TGTGCCAGCAGGGATAGTGGGACCCCGGAGCAGTTCTTC	CASRDSGTPEQFF	13	-	TRBJ2-1	TRBV6-1	-
TGTGCCAGCAGCCCCGGAACAGGAGGCGGGAATGAAAAACTGTTTTTT	CASSPGTGGGNEKLFF	16	-	TRBJ1-4	TRBV5-8	-
TGTGCCAGCAGTTTCTATCCCCGGGGGAGCAATCAGCCCCAGCATTTT	CASSFYPRGSNQPQHF	16	-	TRBJ1-5	TRBV27	-
TGTGCCAGCAGTCCTAAGACTAGCTCTTCCGAGCAGTACTTC	CASSPKTSSSEQYF	14	-	TRBJ2-7	TRBV6-1	TRBD2
TGCGCCAGCAGCCCCGGTTTTGCCAAAAACATTCAGTACTTC	CASSPGFAKNIQYF	14	-	TRBJ2-4	TRBV5-1	-
TGTGCCAGCAGCCCGGGGGCGGGGAACACCGGGGAGCTGTTTTTT	CASSPGAGNTGELFF	15	few	TRBJ2-2	TRBV5-4	-
TGTGCCAGCAGCTTAGAAGCGGGGGGCAACAACAATGAGCAGTTCTTC	CASSLEAGGNNNEQFF	16	-	TRBJ2-1	TRBV7-9	TRBD2
TGTGCCAGCAGCTTAGCGGCAGGGGGGTACCAAGAGACCCAGTACTTC	CASSLAAGGYQETQYF	16	-	TRBJ2-5	TRBV7-9	-
TGTGCCAGCAGTAAGGGACTAGCGGTCTACGAGCAGTACTTC	CASSKGLAVYEQYF	14	-	TRBJ2-7	TRBV27	TRBD2
TGTGCCAGCAGCCCAACAGTGGGGGGCTTGAACACTGAAGCTTTCTTT	CASSPTVGGLNTEAFF	16	-	TRBJ1-1	TRBV9	-
TGCGCCAGCAGCCAACAGGGACAGGGGATTTCTGAAGCTTTCTTT	CASSQQGQGISEAFF	15	-	TRBJ1-1	TRBV4-1	TRBD1
TGTGCCAGTAGGGCGGGGGGGCCCGGGGAGCTGTTTTTT	CASRAGGPGELFF	13	-	TRBJ2-2	TRBV19	TRBD2
TGTGCCATCAGTGATCGGACAGGGGTTAACCAGCCCCAGCATTTT	CAISDRTGVNQPQHF	15	-	TRBJ1-5	TRBV10-3	TRBD1
TGTGCCACCAGCAGCGGTAATGGACAGGGAGGTGGCTACACCTTC	CATSSGNGQGGGYTF	15	once	TRBJ1-2	TRBV15	TRBD1
TGTGCCAGCAGACCCGGGACACTGAACACTGAAGCTTTCTTT	CASRPGTLNTEAFF	14	-	TRBJ1-1	TRBV6-1	-
TGTGCCAGCAGCGTAGGGCTAGCGACCGAGCTTCGTAACAATGAGCAGTTCTTC	CASSVGLATELRNNEQFF	18	-	TRBJ2-1	TRBV9	-
TGTGCCAGCAGCTTACGGGAGGGGGAAAGGGTCCTGACTTTC	CASSLREGERVLTF	14	once	TRBJ2-6	TRBV7-8	TRBD2
TGTGCCAGCAGTAGACGAGACAGGGGTGGTGGTGAAGCTTTCTTT	CASSRRDRGGGEAFF	15	-	TRBJ1-1	TRBV27	TRBD1
TGTGCCAGCAGCCTAGGGGGAGTCGGAGAGACCCAGTACTTC	CASSLGGVGETQYF	14	few	TRBJ2-5	TRBV4-2	-
TGCGCCAGCAGCTCGGGACCGACCAACACTGAAGCTTTCTTT	CASSSGPTNTEAFF	14	once	TRBJ1-1	TRBV5-1	-
TGCGCCTCAGGACACCTATCCTACGAGCAGTACTTC	CASGHLSYEQYF	12	-	TRBJ2-7	TRBV5-1	-
TGCGCCAGCAGCCCAAATGTGGCTAGCGGGGGAGAGACCCAGTACTTC	CASSPNVASGGETQYF	16	few	TRBJ2-5	TRBV5-1	TRBD2